The 18 T cell receptor beta chains given below trace back to one sample, sequenced in a study of CXCR3-negative and CXCR3-positive naive CD8 T cells (dated by TCRdb to between 2017 and 2020). Sequencing was performed on a NextSeq 550. The Human TCR Profiling Kit (MiLaboratory) was used to make UMI-labeled 5' RACE TRB cDNA libraries. Following reprocessing of the reads by TCRdb, the data hold one row per CDR3 protein sequence and no DNA is available. The sample table includes about 45,000 distinct CDR3 sequences. The ten biggest clones cover around a tenth of the sample. The sample consisted of memory CD8+ T cells from blood. What the cell subset or site label conveys for this sample: conventional CD8+ memory T cells (TMEM), sorted as controls. Receptor source: a human donor in good health. Some clones in this sample may be carry-over from other donors' samples.

The chain links TRBV7-8 to TRBJ2-7; TCRdb designates TRBD1, a call that cannot be tested without DNA. This CDR3 spans 13 amino acids. Germline CDR1 and CDR2: SGHVS and FQNEAQ. CDR3 amino acids: CASTPGTGCEQYF.

The gene calls are TRBV29-1 and TRBJ2-7; without DNA, the TCRdb call of TRBD2 cannot be checked. The germline V gene has CDR1 SQVTM and CDR2 ANQGSEA. This CDR3 is built from 11 residues. CDR3 residues: CSVLAAYEQYF.

The chain carries TRBV4-2 and TRBJ1-2. Per germline, CDR1 LGHNA and CDR2 YNFKEQ. CDR3 length: 13 amino acids. The CDR3 spells CASSLGIYYGYTF.

V is TRBV7-9 and J is TRBJ2-7; TCRdb reports TRBD1, a call that lacks DNA to check it against. Germline V gene sequence: CDR1 SEHNR, CDR2 FQNEAQ (reference sequence). This CDR3 comprises 15 residues. The CDR3 sequence is CASSPSDRGPYEQYF.

The V call is TRBV12-5, the J call TRBJ2-5. The CDR3 runs 13 residues. CDR1 is LGHNT, CDR2 FRNRAP, per germline. The CDR3 is CASGPNSEETQYF.

V is TRBV12-3 or TRBV12-4 and J is TRBJ1-1; TCRdb outputs TRBD1, but without DNA this stays unchecked. The CDR3 sequence is 14 residues long. CDR3 amino acids: CASRLRDRSTEAFF.

V gene TRBV4-3 combines with J gene TRBJ2-5; TCRdb outputs TRBD1, but without DNA this stays unchecked. Per germline, CDR1 LGHNA and CDR2 YSLEER. The CDR3 runs to 16 residues. CDR3 protein: CASSRGTGKYQETQYF.

This chain uses TRBV28 with TRBJ2-2; the D call of TRBD1 rests on TCRdb alone, since no DNA is present to check it. CDR3 length: 16 amino acids. The V gene's germline CDR1 is MDHEN and CDR2 SYDVKM. The CDR3 is CASSLNGEGFSGELFF.

V usage is TRBV20-1 and J usage is TRBJ2-5; the D gene TCRdb calls, TRBD1, cannot be checked with no DNA. The germline V gene encodes CDR1 DFQATT and CDR2 SNEGSKA (reference sequence). The CDR3 runs to 15 residues. The CDR3 sequence is CSARPLPFQQETQYF.

The chain is built from TRBV5-1 and TRBJ1-4; TCRdb reports TRBD1, a call that lacks DNA to check it against. Per the germline V gene, CDR1 is SGHRS and CDR2 is YFSETQ. The CDR3 is 15 amino acids. The CDR3 loop reads CASRGTPILNEKLFF.

The chain recombines TRBV5-1 with TRBJ2-7; lacking DNA, the TRBD1 call made by TCRdb goes unchecked. This CDR3 contains 12 residues. Per the germline V gene, CDR1 is SGHRS and CDR2 is YFSETQ. The chain's CDR3 is CASSFQGGEQYF.

The V call is TRBV5-4, the J call TRBJ2-2. CDR1 is SGHNT, CDR2 YYREEE, per germline (reference sequence). The CDR3 totals 15 residues. The CDR3 spells CASSPQVRTTGELFF. The full variable domain, its missing parts supplied by reference TRBV5-4 and TRBJ2-2, is ETGVTQSPTHLIKTRGQQVTLRCSSQSGHNTVSWYQQALGQGPQFIFQYYREEENGRGNFPPRFSGLQFPNYSSELNVNALELDDSALYLCASSPQVRTTGELFFGEGSRLTVL.

The gene calls are TRBV29-1 and TRBJ1-2; checking the TCRdb D call of TRBD1 is not possible without DNA. From germline, CDR1 is SQVTM and CDR2 ANQGSEA. This CDR3 comprises 12 residues. CDR3 loop: CSVEVGARGYTF.

J is TRBJ2-7 and V is TRBV6-2 or TRBV6-3; TCRdb's D call, TRBD1, is unchecked because there is no DNA. Germline V lookup: CDR1 MNHEY, CDR2 SVGEGT. The CDR3 runs 12 residues. CDR3 protein: CASIGQGAEQYF.

The chain has TRBV7-2 and TRBJ1-6. From germline, CDR1 is SGHTA and CDR2 FQGNSA. The CDR3 runs 16 residues. The CDR3 protein is CASSLLGRATGSPLHF. Looking up the rest from reference TRBV7-2 and TRBJ1-6 gives the full variable domain: GAGVSQSPSNKVTEKGKDVELRCDPISGHTALYWYRQSLGQGLEFLIYFQGNSAPDKSGLPSDRFSAERTGGSVSTLTIQRTQQEDSAVYLCASSLLGRATGSPLHFGNGTRLTVT.

J is TRBJ2-7 and V is TRBV27; TCRdb outputs TRBD2, but without DNA this stays unchecked. The CDR3 consists of 13 residues. Germline assignment: CDR1 MNHEY and CDR2 SMNVEV (reference sequence). The CDR3 reads CASSLAGTYEQYF.

V is TRBV7-2 and J is TRBJ1-1. CDR3 length: 15 amino acids. The V gene's germline CDR1 is SGHTA and CDR2 FQGNSA. This CDR3 is CASSLAGVLNTEAFF.

This sequence joins TRBV7-3 and TRBJ2-1; TCRdb designates TRBD1, a call that cannot be tested without DNA. Germline V gene data show CDR1 as SGHTA and CDR2 as FQGTGA. The CDR3 sequence is 16 residues long. CDR3 in amino acids: CASSLSGDPFYNEQFF. Drawing the rest from reference TRBV7-3 and TRBJ2-1, the complete variable domain is GAGVSQTPSNKVTEKGKYVELRCDPISGHTALYWYRQSLGQGPEFLIYFQGTGAADDSGLPNDRFFAVRPEGSVSTLKIQRTERGDSAVYLCASSLSGDPFYNEQFFGPGTRLTVL.